The clone carrying this T cell receptor (beta chain) was detected only a few times. The data were taken from a study of T cells of healthy individuals. Per germline, CDR1 MDHEN and CDR2 SYDVKM. This CDR3 comprises 16 residues. The trim removed 3 bases at V and 3 bases at J, leaving 8 bases unmatched. TCRdb re-analysed the 5' RACE reads in MiXCR, keeping a single row per CDR3 protein. This sample has 100,000 or so distinct CDR3 sequences, with roughly 18% found just once. The TCR was taken from a human donor in good health. This rearrangement joins TRBV28 to TRBJ1-2, with TRBD1 matching over 9 bases. CDR3 bases: TGTGCCAGCAGTTTCTCTATGGGACAGGGCTACTATGGCTACACCTTC. This sequence encodes CASSFSMGQGYYGYTF.